The sequence of this T cell receptor beta chain was determined in a study of CD8+ T cells in alopecia areata. About the study: Twice a day, 5 to 10 mg of oral tofacitinib was administered to treated patients. The drug, tofacitinib, lasted 6 to 18 months, followed by 6 months off drug.

Study-level results: Sequencing of scalp tissue also captures the resident alphabeta T cells of normal skin.

This CDR3 comprises 15 residues. Between the trimmed V and J ends, which lost 4 bases and 0 bases, there was a span of 11 bases. Looked up from germline, CDR1 is SGHRS and CDR2 is YFSETQ. The table lists this clone with a few counts. Antigen unknown. The sample holds other DNA sequences that translate to the same CDR3. Obtained from alopecia areata patients were lesional scalp punch biopsies along with peripheral blood. As the sequencing template, cDNA was produced by extracting RNA and reverse transcribing it. TCRdb keeps only in-frame clones here, not all; method: immunoSEQ multiplex PCR. The data show about 250,000 clones, roughly two thirds seen once.

The specimen comprised CD4+ T cells sorted from blood, sampled at week 0. The chain joins TRBV5-1 to TRBJ2-1; TRBD1 is a possible D gene (6 bases). This clonotype was sampled from a human donor with alopecia areata. CDR3 loop: CASSRDRSSYNEQFF. The CDR3 DNA follows: TGCGCCAGCAGCCGAGACAGGAGCTCCTACAATGAGCAGTTCTTC.